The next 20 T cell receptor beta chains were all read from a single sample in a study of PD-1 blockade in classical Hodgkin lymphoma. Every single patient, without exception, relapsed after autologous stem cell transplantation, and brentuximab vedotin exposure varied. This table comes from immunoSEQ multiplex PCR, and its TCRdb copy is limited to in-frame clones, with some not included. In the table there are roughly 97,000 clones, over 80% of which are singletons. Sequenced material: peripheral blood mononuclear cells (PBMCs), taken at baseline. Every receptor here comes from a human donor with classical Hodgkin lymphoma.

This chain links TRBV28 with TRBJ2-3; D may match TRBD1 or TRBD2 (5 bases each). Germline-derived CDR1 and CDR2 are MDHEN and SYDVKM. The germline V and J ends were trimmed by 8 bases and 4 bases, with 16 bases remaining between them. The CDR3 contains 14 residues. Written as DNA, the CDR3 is TGTGCCAGCCTTCGGGGCAGGGTCGCAGATACGCAGTATTTT. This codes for CASLRGRVADTQYF.

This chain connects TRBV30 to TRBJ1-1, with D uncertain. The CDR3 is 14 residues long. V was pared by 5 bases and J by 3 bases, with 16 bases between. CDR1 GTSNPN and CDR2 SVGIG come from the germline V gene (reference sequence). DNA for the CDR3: TGTGCCTGGGGACGGGGTAGCCGAGACACTGAAGCTTTCTTT. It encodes CAWGRGSRDTEAFF. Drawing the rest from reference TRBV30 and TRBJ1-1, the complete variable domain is SQTIHQWPATLVQPVGSPLSLECTVEGTSNPNLYWYRQAAGRGLQLLFYSVGIGQISSEVPQNLSASRPQDRQFILSSKKLLLSDSGFYLCAWGRGSRDTEAFFGQGTRLTVV.

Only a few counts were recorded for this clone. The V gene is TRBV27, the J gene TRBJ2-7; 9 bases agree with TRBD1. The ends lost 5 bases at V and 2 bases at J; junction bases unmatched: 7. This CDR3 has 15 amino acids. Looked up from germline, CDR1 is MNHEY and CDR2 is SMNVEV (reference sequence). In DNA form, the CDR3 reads TGTGCCAGCAGTCCCCACCGACAGGGGGCCTACGAGCAGTACTTC. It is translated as CASSPHRQGAYEQYF.

DNA for the CDR3: TGTGCCACCAGCAGAGGGCTCGTGGGGGGAACGGGAAACACCATATATTTT. It codes for CATSRGLVGGTGNTIYF. The rearrangement uses TRBV15 and TRBJ1-3; tentative D call: TRBD1 (5 bases). This CDR3 is built from 17 residues. V lost 1 base and J 4 bases, leaving 17 bases between the germline ends. Looked up from germline, CDR1 is LNHNV and CDR2 is YYDKDF (reference sequence).

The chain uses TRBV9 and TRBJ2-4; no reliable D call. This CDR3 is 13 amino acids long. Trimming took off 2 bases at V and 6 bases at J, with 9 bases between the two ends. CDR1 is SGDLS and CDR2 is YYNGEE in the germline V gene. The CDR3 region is CASSVNNGNIQYF. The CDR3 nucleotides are TGTGCCAGCAGCGTTAACAATGGAAACATTCAGTACTTC.

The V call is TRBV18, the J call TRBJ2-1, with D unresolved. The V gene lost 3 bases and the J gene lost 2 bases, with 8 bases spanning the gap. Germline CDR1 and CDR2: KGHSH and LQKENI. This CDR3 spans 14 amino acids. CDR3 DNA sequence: TGTGCCAGCTCACCGTCTCCTGCCTACAATGAGCAGTTCTTC. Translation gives CASSPSPAYNEQFF.

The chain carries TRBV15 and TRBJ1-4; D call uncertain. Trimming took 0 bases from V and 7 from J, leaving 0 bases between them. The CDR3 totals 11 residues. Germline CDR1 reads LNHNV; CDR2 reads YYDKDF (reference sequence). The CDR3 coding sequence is TGTGCCACCAGCAGAGATGAAAAACTGTTTTTT. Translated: CATSRDEKLFF. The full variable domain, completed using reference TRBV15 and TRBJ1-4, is DAMVIQNPRYQVTQFGKPVTLSCSQTLNHNVMYWYQQKSSQAPKLLFHYYDKDFNNEADTPDNFQSRRPNTSFCFLDIRSPGLGDTAMYLCATSRDEKLFFGSGTQLSVL.

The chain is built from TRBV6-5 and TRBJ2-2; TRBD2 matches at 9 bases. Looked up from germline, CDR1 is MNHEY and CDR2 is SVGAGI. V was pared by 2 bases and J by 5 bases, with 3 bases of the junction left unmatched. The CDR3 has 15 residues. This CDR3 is CASSYGAGGTGELFF. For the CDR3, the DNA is TGTGCCAGCAGTTACGGAGCGGGAGGTACCGGGGAGCTGTTTTTT.

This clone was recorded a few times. DNA for the CDR3: TGTGCCATCAGAAGTTCAGCGGGAGGGTCGAGAAATGAGCAGTTCTTC. Protein sequence: CAIRSSAGGSRNEQFF. The J gene is TRBJ2-1, the V gene TRBV10-3; 10 bases are a match to TRBD2. The V segment lost 6 bases and the J segment 7 bases; nucleotides outside the gene matches: 12. This CDR3 comprises 16 residues. CDR1 ENHRY and CDR2 SYGVKD come from the germline V gene.

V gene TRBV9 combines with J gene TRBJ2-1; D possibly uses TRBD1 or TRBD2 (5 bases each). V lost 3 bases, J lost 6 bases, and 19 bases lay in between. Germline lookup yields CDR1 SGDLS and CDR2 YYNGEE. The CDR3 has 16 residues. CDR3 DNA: TGTGCCAGCAGCGCCCTCAGCAACCCCGGGGCCAATGAGCAGTTCTTC. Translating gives CASSALSNPGANEQFF.

CDR3 in DNA: TGTGCCTGGAGATCTTGGACAGGGGGAACCGACTCCCCACACACCATATATTTT. Translated, it gives CAWRSWTGGTDSPHTIYF. V is TRBV30 and J is TRBJ1-3; TRBD1 matches 10 bases. The germline CDR1 and CDR2 sequences are GTSNPN and SVGIG (reference sequence). CDR3 length: 18 residues. V shed 3 bases, J shed 8 bases, and the junction held 19 bases outside the gene matches.

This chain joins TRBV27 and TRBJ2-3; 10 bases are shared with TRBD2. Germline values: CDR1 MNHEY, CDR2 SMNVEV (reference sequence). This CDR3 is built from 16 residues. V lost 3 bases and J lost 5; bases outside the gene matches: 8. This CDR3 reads CASSFGRAGGQDTQYF. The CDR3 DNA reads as TGTGCCAGCAGTTTCGGGAGAGCGGGAGGGCAAGATACGCAGTATTTT.

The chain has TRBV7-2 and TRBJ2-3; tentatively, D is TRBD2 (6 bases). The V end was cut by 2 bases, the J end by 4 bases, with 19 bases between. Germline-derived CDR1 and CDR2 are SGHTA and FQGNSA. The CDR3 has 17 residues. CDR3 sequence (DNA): TGTGCCAGCAGCTTAACGCCTGTTGGGACTGGCCCAGATACGCAGTATTTT. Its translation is CASSLTPVGTGPDTQYF.

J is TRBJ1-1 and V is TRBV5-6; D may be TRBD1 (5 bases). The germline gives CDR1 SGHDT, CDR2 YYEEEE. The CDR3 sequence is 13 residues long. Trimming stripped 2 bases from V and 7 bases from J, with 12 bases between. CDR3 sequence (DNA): TGTGCCAGCAGCTTTAACCGCGGACATGAAGCTTTCTTT. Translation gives CASSFNRGHEAFF.

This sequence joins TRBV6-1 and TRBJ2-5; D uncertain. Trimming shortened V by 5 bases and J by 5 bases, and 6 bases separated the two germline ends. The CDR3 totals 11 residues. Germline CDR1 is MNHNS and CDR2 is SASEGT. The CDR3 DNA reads TGTGCCAGCAGTTACGGCGAGACCCAGTACTTC. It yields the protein CASSYGETQYF.

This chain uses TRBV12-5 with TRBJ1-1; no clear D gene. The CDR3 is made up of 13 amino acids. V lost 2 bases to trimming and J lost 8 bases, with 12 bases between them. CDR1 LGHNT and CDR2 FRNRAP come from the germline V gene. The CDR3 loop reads CASGLTEKREAFF. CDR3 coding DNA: TGTGCTAGTGGTTTGACGGAGAAGAGAGAAGCTTTCTTT.

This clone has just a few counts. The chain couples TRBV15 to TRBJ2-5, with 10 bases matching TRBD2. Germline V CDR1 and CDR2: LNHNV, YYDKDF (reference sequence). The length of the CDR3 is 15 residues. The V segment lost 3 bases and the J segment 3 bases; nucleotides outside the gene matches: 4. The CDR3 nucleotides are TGTGCCACCAGCAGGGTAACTAGCGGGAAAGAGACCCAGTACTTC. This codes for CATSRVTSGKETQYF.

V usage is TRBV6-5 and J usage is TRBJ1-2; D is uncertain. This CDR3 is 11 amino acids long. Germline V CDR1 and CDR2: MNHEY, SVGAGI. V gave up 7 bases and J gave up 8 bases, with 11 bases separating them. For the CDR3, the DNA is TGTGCCAGCAAAGACGGCGGAGGCTACACCTTC. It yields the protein CASKDGGGYTF.

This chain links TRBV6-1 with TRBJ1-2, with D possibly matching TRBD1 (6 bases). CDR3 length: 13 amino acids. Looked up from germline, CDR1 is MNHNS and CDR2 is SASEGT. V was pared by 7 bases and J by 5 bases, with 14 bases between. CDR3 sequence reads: CASKPGTRYGYTF. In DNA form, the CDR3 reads TGTGCCAGCAAACCCGGGACACGTTATGGCTACACCTTC.

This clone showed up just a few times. In DNA form, the CDR3 reads TGTGCCAGTAGTATCCTAGGGTTCGTCCCGAATGGCTACACCTTC. Translated: CASSILGFVPNGYTF. The chain couples TRBV19 to TRBJ1-2; D not certain. Trimming removed 3 bases from V and 6 bases from J, with 17 bases in between. This CDR3 region has 15 residues. Germline assignment: CDR1 LNHDA and CDR2 SQIVND (reference sequence). Complete variable domain (other parts from reference TRBV19 and TRBJ1-2): DGGITQSPKYLFRKEGQNVTLSCEQNLNHDAMYWYRQDPGQGLRLIYYSQIVNDFQKGDIAEGYSVSREKKESFPLTVTSAQKNPTAFYLCASSILGFVPNGYTFGSGTRLTVV.